The clone carrying this TCR beta chain has more than one count but fewer than ten. Its specificity is unknown. The junction departs from the called germline gene at one end, perhaps through a read error. The CDR3 sequence is 13 residues long. CDR1 is SSHAT, CDR2 FNYEAQ, per germline (reference sequence). This entry belongs to a study of T-cell memory formation after mild COVID-19. Each CDR3 protein is one row after TCRdb ran MiXCR on the 5' RACE reads. The top ten hold about a fifth of the sample, which has around 300,000 distinct CDR3 sequences, under 15% seen once. General study findings and limits: Largely, contracting CD4+ clones fell within CM and EM, and contracting CD8+ clones within EMRA. There was no confirmation that second-wave clones peaking on day 37 were SARS-CoV-2 specific. While clones contracting from day 15 to 85 were balanced between CD4 and CD8, later expanders leaned CD4+.

The clonotype was recovered from a man between 18 and 35 years old who had mild COVID-19 (a few samples of this study predate the infection). Cell type and time point are not known. The chain carries TRBV7-7 and TRBJ2-5; maybe TRBD2 (5 bases). What was sequenced was PBMCs or a T cell subset sorted from them (not recorded which). This CDR3 reads CASTTLPGETQYF. The CDR3 nucleotides read TGTGCTAGCACCACACTGCCGGGGGAGACCCAGTACTTC.